What follows are 5 T cell receptor beta chains derived from one specimen sequenced in a study of T cells in Graves' hyperthyroidism and ophthalmopathy. TCR beta CDR3 region amplification was performed from RNA transcripts. First-round RT-PCR of the TCR CDR3 relied on the HTBI primer set. Each CDR3 protein is one row after TCRdb ran MiXCR on the multiplex PCR reads. Here the sample spans 360,000 or so distinct CDR3 sequences, over 15% being singletons. The sample comprised blood. These receptors came from a woman aged 40 to 55 with Graves' ophthalmopathy.

This sequence joins TRBV12-3 or TRBV12-4 and TRBJ1-5, with 8 bases lining up with TRBD1. J lost 6 bases, V lost 6 bases, and 13 bases had no gene match. CDR3 size: 16 residues. CDR3 loop: CASSRSGQETAQPQHF. CDR3 coding DNA: TGTGCCAGCAGCCGATCGGGACAGGAGACGGCTCAGCCCCAGCATTTT.

In this sample, this clonotype turned up many times. The rearrangement joins TRBV7-8 to TRBJ2-7; perhaps TRBD1 as D (6 bases). V lost 1 base to trimming and J lost 6 bases, with 13 bases between them. Per germline, CDR1 SGHVS and CDR2 FQNEAQ. The CDR3 is made up of 14 amino acids. This chain's CDR3 is CASSLELQGSEQYF. CDR3 in DNA: TGTGCCAGCAGCTTAGAGTTACAGGGATCCGAGCAGTACTTC. The full variable domain, rest sourced from reference TRBV7-8 and TRBJ2-7, is GAGVSQSPRYKVAKRGQDVALRCDPISGHVSLFWYQQALGQGPEFLTYFQNEAQLDKSGLPSDRFFAERPEGSVSTLKIQRTQQEDSAVYLCASSLELQGSEQYFGPGTRLTVT.

This clonotype was recorded at least ten times. J is TRBJ2-2 and V is TRBV27; D might be TRBD1 (5 bases). Germline CDR1 MNHEY, CDR2 SMNVEV (reference sequence). V lost 3 bases, J lost 1 base, and 6 bases lay in between. This CDR3 is 14 amino acids long. The CDR3 is CASSLTENTGELFF. For the CDR3, the DNA is TGTGCCAGCAGTTTGACAGAGAACACCGGGGAGCTGTTTTTT.

This clonotype was counted many times. V usage is TRBV6-4 and J usage is TRBJ2-1, with 7 bases that match TRBD2. The J segment lost 6 bases and the V segment lost 0 bases, leaving 8 bases of the junction unmatched. Germline V gene lookup returns CDR1 MRHNA and CDR2 SNTAGT. The CDR3 is 16 amino acids. In DNA, the CDR3 is TGTGCCAGCAGTGACTCGAGGGAACTAGCGCTCAATGAGCAGTTCTTC. Translating it yields CASSDSRELALNEQFF.

Many counts were recorded for this clonotype. The chain combines TRBV24-1 with TRBJ2-5; TRBD2 might be the D (5 bases). This CDR3 region has 15 residues. From germline, CDR1 is KGHDR and CDR2 SFDVKD. V lost 5 bases and J 5 bases, leaving 17 bases between the germline ends. The CDR3 loop is CATSVGRGTAETQYF. Written as DNA, the CDR3 is TGTGCCACCAGTGTTGGACGGGGAACGGCGGAGACCCAGTACTTC.